These 8 T cell receptor beta chains came from one sample sequenced in a study of beta chain features in type 1 diabetes. Whole-study findings and limits: The study found moderately but significantly shorter TCRB CDR3s in all four CD4+ subsets of Type 1 diabetes patients.

The antigens of these receptors remain unknown. Expressed TCRB transcripts were sequenced because the isolated RNA had all been reverse transcribed beforehand. Sequenced by immunoSEQ multiplex PCR; TCRdb stores in-frame clones only, minus some. Counted here are 250,000 to 300,000 clones, roughly 25% occurring once; the ten biggest clones make up around 0.013%. The source material was naive CD4+ T cells from blood. All receptors derive from a woman aged 25-40 years with type 1 diabetes.

This clone was detected a few times. This chain links TRBV30 with TRBJ1-1, with TRBD1 matching 7 bases. J gave up 7 bases and V 1 base, and 6 bases lay outside the gene matches. Germline loops: CDR1 GTSNPN, CDR2 SVGIG (reference sequence). The CDR3 spans 13 residues. The CDR3 DNA is TGTGCCTGGAGTGAGGGGGCGGCATATGAAGCTTTCTTT. It translates to CAWSEGAAYEAFF.

This clone was counted only a few times. The chain employs TRBV18 and TRBJ1-2, with TRBD1 matching over 9 bases. CDR1 KGHSH and CDR2 LQKENI come from the germline V gene. There are 15 residues in the CDR3. After removal of 3 bases from V and 7 bases from J, the junction contained 9 bases not matched to a gene. CDR3 in amino acids: CASSPRTGDGSGYTF. The CDR3 DNA reads TGTGCCAGCTCACCCCGGACAGGGGATGGGAGTGGCTACACCTTC.

V gene TRBV9 combines with J gene TRBJ1-1; D is ambiguous. CDR3 size: 14 residues. Per germline, CDR1 SGDLS and CDR2 YYNGEE. V shed 3 bases and J shed 1 base, with 10 bases lying between them. CDR3 nucleotide sequence: TGTGCCAGCAGCGGTTCGGAGGGGAACACTGAAGCTTTCTTT. This gives the protein CASSGSEGNTEAFF.

The table lists this clone with a few counts. The chain employs TRBV30 and TRBJ2-7; 9 nucleotides agree with TRBD2. Germline V lookup: CDR1 GTSNPN, CDR2 SVGIG (reference sequence). The V and J ends lost 0 bases and 6 bases, in that order; junction bases with no gene match: 9. This CDR3 spans 15 amino acids. The CDR3, as DNA: TGTGCCTGGAGTGTAGCAGCGGGAGGTTTCGGCGAGCAGTACTTC. It codes for CAWSVAAGGFGEQYF.

This clone has just a few counts. J is TRBJ2-1 and V is TRBV11-3; D is uncertain. Germline V gives CDR1 SGHNT, CDR2 YENEEA. With 6 bases removed from V and 3 bases from J, the gap between germline ends came to 9 bases. The CDR3 has 13 residues. CDR3 nucleotide sequence: TGTGCCAGCAGGACGGAGATCTACAATGAGCAGTTCTTC. It encodes CASRTEIYNEQFF.

This clone showed up just a few times. V usage is TRBV6-6 and J usage is TRBJ2-7, with D tentatively TRBD2 (6 bases). The germline gives CDR1 MNHNY, CDR2 SVGAGI (reference sequence). V was cut by 7 bases and J by 6 bases, with 19 bases left in between. The CDR3 runs 14 residues. The CDR3 reads CASTDLGLHPEQYF. CDR3 DNA sequence: TGTGCCAGCACTGACCTGGGACTTCACCCCGAGCAGTACTTC.

The chain employs TRBV4-1 and TRBJ2-7; TRBD2 aligns across 10 bases. Germline CDR1 reads MGHRA; CDR2 reads YSYEKL. V was clipped by 1 base and J by 1 base; unmatched bases: 7. The CDR3 covers 17 residues. The CDR3 DNA is TGCGCCAGCAGCCAAGCGCGTCTAGCGGGAGTTTCCTACGAGCAGTACTTC. Translation: CASSQARLAGVSYEQYF.

The chain links TRBV5-1 to TRBJ2-1, with D maybe TRBD2 (6 bases). The V end was cut by 0 bases, the J end by 4 bases, with 14 bases between. CDR1 is SGHRS, CDR2 YFSETQ, per germline. The CDR3 covers 16 residues. The CDR3: CASSLAAGSAYNEQFF. CDR3 coding DNA: TGCGCCAGCAGCTTGGCTGCCGGGAGTGCGTACAATGAGCAGTTCTTC.